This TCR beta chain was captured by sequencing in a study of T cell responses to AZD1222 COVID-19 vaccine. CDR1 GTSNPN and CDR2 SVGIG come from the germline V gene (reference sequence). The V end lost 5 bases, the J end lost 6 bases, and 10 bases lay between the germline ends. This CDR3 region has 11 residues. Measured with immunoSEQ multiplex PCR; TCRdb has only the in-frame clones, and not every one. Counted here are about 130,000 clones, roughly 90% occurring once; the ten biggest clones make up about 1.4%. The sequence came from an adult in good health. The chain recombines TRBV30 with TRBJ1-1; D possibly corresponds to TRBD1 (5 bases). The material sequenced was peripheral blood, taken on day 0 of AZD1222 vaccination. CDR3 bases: TGTGCCTGGTTCAGGGTCGCTGAAGCTTTCTTT. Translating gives CAWFRVAEAFF.